Listed below are T cell receptor beta chains from one sample, sequenced in a study of cytomegalovirus exposure and HLA in healthy donors. Repertoires were generated with immunoSEQ multiplex PCR, while TCRdb's copy carries only in-frame clones and drops some. The sample includes under 120,000 clones, roughly 80% of them seen just once. Material: PBMCs. All receptors derive from a female donor in good health and CMV-seropositive. Each CDR3 is given with its conserved first and last residue. The order of the fields is clone size, D gene, V gene, J gene, CDR3 DNA, CDR3 protein. D genes are given only for firm matches. The listing skips clone size in some rows; elsewhere it reads once, few, many or a size class.

>.|.|TRBV5-1|TRBJ2-1
TGCGCCAGCAGCTTAGGAGAAAATGAGCAGTTCTTC
CASSLGENEQFF
>.|TRBD1|TRBV5-6|TRBJ1-6
TGTGCCAGCACCTATGGGACAGGGGGTTCACCCCTCCACTTT
CASTYGTGGSPLHF
>.|.|TRBV10-1|TRBJ1-3
TGCGCCAGCAGTGAACAGCCTTTCTCTGGAAACACCATATATTTT
CASSEQPFSGNTIYF
>.|TRBD2|TRBV5-1|TRBJ2-1
TGCGCCAGCAGCTTCCCGACTAGCGGGAGTGGTGAGCAGTTCTTC
CASSFPTSGSGEQFF
>.|.|TRBV28|TRBJ1-5
TGTGCCATCGGAACAGATGGGCAGCCCCAGCATTTT
CAIGTDGQPQHF
>once|TRBD2|TRBV5-1|TRBJ2-1
TGCGCCAGCAGCCGTCTAGCGGGAGGGTACAATGAGCAGTTCTTC
CASSRLAGGYNEQFF
>.|.|TRBV7-2|TRBJ2-3
TGTGCCAGCGGCGGAACTAGCACAGATACGCAGTATTTT
CASGGTSTDTQYF
>.|TRBD2|TRBV7-2|TRBJ2-3
TGTGCCAGCAGCTTACAAAGACTAGCGGGGGGGCGGCGCACAGATACGCAGTATTTT
CASSLQRLAGGRRTDTQYF
>.|TRBD2|TRBV6-1|TRBJ2-1
TGTGCCAGCAGTGAATCGGGACTAGCGGGAGCTGGTGAGCAGTTCTTC
CASSESGLAGAGEQFF
>.|.|TRBV7-2|TRBJ2-1
TGTGCCAGCTCGCCGCGTGCGGGACGAACCCAAAACAATGAGCAGTTCTTC
CASSPRAGRTQNNEQFF
>.|.|TRBV7-2|TRBJ1-3
TGTGCCAGCACCCCAGGCACCATATATTTT
CASTPGTIYF
>few|TRBD1|TRBV5-1|TRBJ1-2
TGCGCCAGCAGCTCAGGACAGGGTGACTATGGCTACACCTTC
CASSSGQGDYGYTF
>.|TRBD1|TRBV4-1|TRBJ1-1
TGCGCCAGCAGCCAATCTACCGACAGGGGGATCCTCATGAACACTGAAGCTTTCTTT
CASSQSTDRGILMNTEAFF
>.|TRBD1|TRBV29-1|TRBJ2-1
TGCAGCGGGGGACAGGTTAACAATGAGCAGTTCTTC
CSGGQVNNEQFF
>few|TRBD1|TRBV7-3|TRBJ2-1
TGTGCCAGCAGCCTCGGACAGGGGAACAATGAGCAGTTCTTC
CASSLGQGNNEQFF
>.|TRBD1|TRBV27|TRBJ1-1
TGTGCCAGCAGTGGAGGGACAGCGAACACTGAAGCTTTCTTT
CASSGGTANTEAFF
>.|.|TRBV4-2|TRBJ1-2
TGTGCCAGCAGCCAAGATTTGGGGGAGGTTCAATACTACACCTTC
CASSQDLGEVQYYTF
>.|.|TRBV6-6|TRBJ2-6
TGTGCCAGCAGCGTTACAGGGACTGGGGCCAACGTCCTGACTTTC
CASSVTGTGANVLTF
>.|.|TRBV28|TRBJ1-3
TGTGCCAGCAGTTTAATAGCTAACTCTGGAAACACCATATATTTT
CASSLIANSGNTIYF
>.|TRBD2|TRBV28|TRBJ2-7
TGTGCCAGCAGGCCTAAACTAGCGGGGGCCTACGAGCAGTACTTC
CASRPKLAGAYEQYF
>.|.|TRBV10-2|TRBJ1-3
TGCGCCAGCAGTGATCCAGTATCCTCTGGAAACACCATATATTTT
CASSDPVSSGNTIYF
>.|TRBD1|TRBV6-1|TRBJ1-5
TGTGCCAGCAGGTTCGACAGGGGCAGCAATCAGCCCCAGCATTTT
CASRFDRGSNQPQHF